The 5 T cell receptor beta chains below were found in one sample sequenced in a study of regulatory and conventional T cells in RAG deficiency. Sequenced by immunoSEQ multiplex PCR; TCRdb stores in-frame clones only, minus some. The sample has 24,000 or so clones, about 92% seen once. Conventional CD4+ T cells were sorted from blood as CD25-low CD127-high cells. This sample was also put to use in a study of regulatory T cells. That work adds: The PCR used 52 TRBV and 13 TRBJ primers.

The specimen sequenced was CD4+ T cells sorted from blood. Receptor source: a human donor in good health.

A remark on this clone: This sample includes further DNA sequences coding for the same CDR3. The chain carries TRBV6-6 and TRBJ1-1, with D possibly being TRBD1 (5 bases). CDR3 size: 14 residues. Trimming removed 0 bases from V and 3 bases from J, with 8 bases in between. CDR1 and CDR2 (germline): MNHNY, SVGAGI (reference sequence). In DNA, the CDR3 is TGTGCCAGCAGTTACTCGGGGCGGGACACTGAAGCTTTCTTT. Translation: CASSYSGRDTEAFF.

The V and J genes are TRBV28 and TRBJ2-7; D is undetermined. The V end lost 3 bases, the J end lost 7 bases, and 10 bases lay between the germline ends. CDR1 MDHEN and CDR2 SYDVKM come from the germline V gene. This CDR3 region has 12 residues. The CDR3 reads CASSFPKREQYF. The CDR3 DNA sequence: TGTGCCAGCAGTTTCCCCAAGCGTGAGCAGTACTTC. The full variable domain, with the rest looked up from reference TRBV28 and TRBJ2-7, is DVKVTQSSRYLVKRTGEKVFLECVQDMDHENMFWYRQDPGLGLRLIYFSYDVKMKEKGDIPEGYSVSREKKERFSLILESASTNQTSMYLCASSFPKREQYFGPGTRLTVT.

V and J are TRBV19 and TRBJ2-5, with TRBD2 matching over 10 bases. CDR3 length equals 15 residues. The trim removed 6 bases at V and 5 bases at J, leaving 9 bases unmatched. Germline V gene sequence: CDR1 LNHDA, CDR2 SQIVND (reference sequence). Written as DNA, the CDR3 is TGTGCCAGTAGCCGCCAGATAGCGGGGGGTGAGACCCAGTACTTC. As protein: CASSRQIAGGETQYF. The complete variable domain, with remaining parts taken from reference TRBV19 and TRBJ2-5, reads DGGITQSPKYLFRKEGQNVTLSCEQNLNHDAMYWYRQDPGQGLRLIYYSQIVNDFQKGDIAEGYSVSREKKESFPLTVTSAQKNPTAFYLCASSRQIAGGETQYFGPGTRLLVL.

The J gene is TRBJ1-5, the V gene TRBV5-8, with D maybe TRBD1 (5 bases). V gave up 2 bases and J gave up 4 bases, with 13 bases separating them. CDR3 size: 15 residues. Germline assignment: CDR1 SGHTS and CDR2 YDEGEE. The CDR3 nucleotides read TGTGCCAGCAGCTTAACCGGGACTGGGAATCAGCCCCAGCATTTT. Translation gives CASSLTGTGNQPQHF.

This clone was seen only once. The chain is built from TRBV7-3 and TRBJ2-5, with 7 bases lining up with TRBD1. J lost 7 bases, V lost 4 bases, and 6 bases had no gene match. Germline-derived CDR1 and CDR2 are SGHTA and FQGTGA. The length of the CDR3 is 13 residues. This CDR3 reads CASSSRQGATQYF. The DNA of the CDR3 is TGTGCCAGCAGCTCCCGACAGGGTGCGACCCAGTACTTC.